A single sample is the source of the 26 T cell receptor beta chains below, sequenced in a study of CD8 T cells in Susac syndrome. cDNA came from about 0.5 to 1 ug RNA primed by random hexamers. TCRdb re-analysed the immunoSEQ multiplex PCR reads in MiXCR, keeping a single row per CDR3 protein. The sample records 120,000 to 150,000 distinct CDR3 sequences, approximately 94% being singletons. The sample consisted of CD4+ T cells from PBMCs. These receptor sequences come from a human donor with Susac syndrome.

In its sample, this clonotype was seen once. The V and J genes are TRBV20-1 and TRBJ1-5; the D gene is possibly TRBD1 (5 bases). The CDR3 contains 13 residues. Trimming left V 2 bases short and J 3 bases short, with 8 bases between. CDR1 is DFQATT, CDR2 SNEGSKA, per germline (reference sequence). The CDR3 nucleotides read TGCAGTGCTAGACCGACAGACAATCAGCCCCAGCATTTT. Its protein product is CSARPTDNQPQHF.

This chain links TRBV29-1 with TRBJ2-7; 7 nucleotides match TRBD1. Unmatched junction bases numbered 4, after V lost 3 bases and J lost 5 bases. CDR1 is SQVTM, CDR2 ANQGSEA, per germline. The CDR3 extends over 12 amino acids. The CDR3 coding sequence is TGCAGCGTTGACCGGCAGGGGGACGAGCAGTACTTC. This codes for CSVDRQGDEQYF.

The chain recombines TRBV28 with TRBJ2-1; TRBD2 matches at 10 bases. The CDR3 is 13 amino acids. Unmatched junction bases numbered 7, after V lost 9 bases and J lost 8 bases. In germline, CDR1 is MDHEN, CDR2 SYDVKM. This CDR3 is CASKAGGADEQFF. The CDR3 DNA reads as TGTGCCAGTAAAGCGGGGGGGGCAGATGAGCAGTTCTTC.

The genes are TRBV28 and TRBJ2-4, with no clear D. Germline V gives CDR1 MDHEN, CDR2 SYDVKM. Trimming took off 3 bases at V and 1 base at J, with 1 base between the two ends. CDR3 size: 12 residues. The CDR3 is CASSLAKNIQYF. CDR3 coding DNA: TGTGCCAGCAGTTTGGCCAAAAACATTCAGTACTTC. The full variable domain, completed using reference TRBV28 and TRBJ2-4, is DVKVTQSSRYLVKRTGEKVFLECVQDMDHENMFWYRQDPGLGLRLIYFSYDVKMKEKGDIPEGYSVSREKKERFSLILESASTNQTSMYLCASSLAKNIQYFGAGTRLSVL.

The genes are TRBV29-1 and TRBJ2-7; weak D call: TRBD1 (6 bases). Germline values: CDR1 SQVTM, CDR2 ANQGSEA. The V gene lost 2 bases and the J gene lost 1 base, with 15 bases spanning the gap. CDR3 size: 15 residues. CDR3 protein: CSVEIPQDSSYEQYF. CDR3 DNA sequence: TGCAGCGTTGAAATACCCCAGGACAGTTCCTACGAGCAGTACTTC.

The chain joins TRBV2 to TRBJ1-1; no firm D call. Between the trimmed V and J ends, which lost 3 bases and 10 bases, there was a span of 15 bases. The CDR3 extends over 13 amino acids. In germline, CDR1 is SNHLY, CDR2 FYNNEI. The CDR3 DNA is TGTGCCAGCAGTGATACGGCAGGAACGGTAGCTTTCTTT. It is translated as CASSDTAGTVAFF.

The chain employs TRBV10-3 and TRBJ2-5; D may be TRBD1 (5 bases). Trimming shortened V by 0 bases and J by 2 bases, and 16 bases separated the two germline ends. CDR1 and CDR2 from the germline V gene are ENHRY and SYGVKD. This CDR3 spans 17 amino acids. The CDR3 is CAISESSFRERQETQYF. The CDR3 region has the DNA TGTGCCATCAGTGAGTCGAGTTTCAGGGAACGTCAAGAGACCCAGTACTTC.

This chain uses TRBV12-3 or TRBV12-4 with TRBJ2-3; tentative D call: TRBD1 (6 bases). The CDR3 is 14 residues long. V was clipped by 5 bases and J by 3 bases, with 12 bases between them. The CDR3 loop reads CASSEGDRTDTQYF. DNA for the CDR3: TGTGCCAGCAGTGAGGGGGATCGGACAGATACGCAGTATTTT.

This sequence joins TRBV3-1 and TRBJ1-5, with a weak D call TRBD1 (6 bases). CDR1 LGHDT and CDR2 YNNKEL come from the germline V gene (reference sequence). The CDR3 loop spans 15 amino acids. Trimming removed 0 bases at V and 9 bases at J, with 15 bases between. For the CDR3, the DNA is TGTGCCAGCAGCCAAGATAGGACAGCCGGTTGGCCCCAGCATTTT. It specifies CASSQDRTAGWPQHF.

Only a few counts were recorded for this clonotype. The chain recombines TRBV5-4 with TRBJ2-3, with 7 positions matching TRBD2. There are 14 residues in the CDR3. The V and J ends lost 5 bases and 4 bases, in that order; junction bases with no gene match: 7. The V gene's germline CDR1 is SGHNT and CDR2 YYREEE (reference sequence). CDR3 DNA: TGTGCCAGCAGTCCTGGACTAGTCGCAGATACGCAGTATTTT. It specifies CASSPGLVADTQYF.

The chain recombines TRBV5-1 with TRBJ2-5; maybe TRBD1 (5 bases). There are 12 residues in the CDR3. CDR1 and CDR2 (germline): SGHRS, YFSETQ. The V gene lost 4 bases and the J gene lost 5 bases, with 9 bases spanning the gap. As DNA, the CDR3 is TGCGCCAGCAGCAAAGGGGCCGAGACCCAGTACTTC. The encoded protein is CASSKGAETQYF. The full variable domain, completed using reference TRBV5-1 and TRBJ2-5, is KAGVTQTPRYLIKTRGQQVTLSCSPISGHRSVSWYQQTPGQGLQFLFEYFSETQRNKGNFPGRFSGRQFSNSRSEMNVSTLELGDSALYLCASSKGAETQYFGPGTRLLVL.

The chain links TRBV7-9 to TRBJ2-7, with TRBD1 matching over 11 bases. This CDR3 contains 15 residues. Losses at the gene ends were 6 bases for V and 7 bases for J; bases not matched to a gene: 11. The V gene's germline CDR1 is SEHNR and CDR2 FQNEAQ (reference sequence). CDR3 loop: CASRLTGTGGVEQYF. As DNA, the CDR3 is TGTGCCAGCAGGCTAACCGGGACAGGGGGAGTAGAGCAGTACTTC. Complete variable domain (other parts from reference TRBV7-9 and TRBJ2-7): DTGVSQNPRHKITKRGQNVTFRCDPISEHNRLYWYRQTLGQGPEFLTYFQNEAQLEKSRLLSDRFSAERPKGSFSTLEIQRTEQGDSAMYLCASRLTGTGGVEQYFGPGTRLTVT.

This chain links TRBV20-1 with TRBJ2-3; D gene ambiguous. Trimming pared 6 bases from V and 0 bases from J, leaving 19 bases between. Germline CDR1 is DFQATT and CDR2 is SNEGSKA (reference sequence). There are 16 residues in the CDR3. In DNA form, the CDR3 reads TGCAGTGCCAGTTTGTCTCGGCAAGCAAGCACAGATACGCAGTATTTT. Translation: CSASLSRQASTDTQYF.

The chain uses TRBV4-2 and TRBJ2-2, with 9 bases identical to TRBD2. Germline lookup yields CDR1 LGHNA and CDR2 YNFKEQ. CDR3 length: 16 amino acids. Germline trimming cut 1 base from V and 6 bases from J; bases unmatched to any gene: 6. CDR3 in DNA: TGTGCCAGCAGCCAAGGTTCTAGCGGGACCCCCGGGGAGCTGTTTTTT. Residues: CASSQGSSGTPGELFF.

The rearrangement joins TRBV9 to TRBJ2-2; D is perhaps TRBD2 (5 bases). The CDR3 has 15 residues. Trimming stripped 0 bases from V and 7 bases from J, with 13 bases between. Per the germline V gene, CDR1 is SGDLS and CDR2 is YYNGEE. Here the CDR3 DNA reads TGTGCCAGCAGCGTAGGGGAGCACTTGATCGGGGAGCTGTTTTTT. It specifies CASSVGEHLIGELFF.

The chain couples TRBV12-3 or TRBV12-4 to TRBJ1-6, with TRBD1 matching over 10 bases. V was pared by 3 bases and J by 7 bases, with 0 bases of the junction left unmatched. The CDR3 consists of 14 residues. This chain's CDR3 is CASSLGQGNSPLHF. The CDR3 DNA reads as TGTGCCAGCAGTTTGGGACAGGGGAATTCACCCCTCCACTTT.

This clonotype has just one count. The V gene is TRBV7-2, the J gene TRBJ2-3; D assignment may be TRBD1 or TRBD2 (6 bases each). Germline V gives CDR1 SGHTA, CDR2 FQGNSA. This CDR3 is 14 amino acids long. Deletions cut 3 bases from V and 6 bases from J, with 13 bases between. CDR3: CASSFPGAADTQYF. The CDR3, as DNA: TGTGCCAGCAGCTTTCCGGGGGCGGCGGATACGCAGTATTTT.

This clonotype appeared a single time. The rearrangement joins TRBV29-1 to TRBJ1-1; TRBD1 might be the D (5 bases). CDR3 length: 13 residues. Germline V lookup: CDR1 SQVTM, CDR2 ANQGSEA. Trimming removed 5 bases from V and 7 bases from J, with 17 bases in between. In DNA form, the CDR3 reads TGCAGCGTTACCAACACAGGCCCGGGTGAAGCTTTCTTT. It codes for CSVTNTGPGEAFF.

The chain couples TRBV28 to TRBJ2-7; a possible D gene is TRBD2 (6 bases). Germline assignment: CDR1 MDHEN and CDR2 SYDVKM. The CDR3 sequence is 14 residues long. V lost 2 bases, J lost 2 bases, and 10 bases lay in between. CDR3 DNA: TGTGCCAGCAGTTTAGGCGGGGTGCCCTACGAGCAGTACTTC. Its protein is CASSLGGVPYEQYF. Looking up the rest from reference TRBV28 and TRBJ2-7 gives the full variable domain: DVKVTQSSRYLVKRTGEKVFLECVQDMDHENMFWYRQDPGLGLRLIYFSYDVKMKEKGDIPEGYSVSREKKERFSLILESASTNQTSMYLCASSLGGVPYEQYFGPGTRLTVT.

V usage is TRBV13 and J usage is TRBJ1-5, with no clear D. Germline CDR1 and CDR2: PRHDT and FYEKMQ (reference sequence). There are 14 residues in the CDR3. The V gene lost 4 bases and the J gene lost 3 bases, with 10 bases spanning the gap. CDR3 amino acids: CASSCYRPNQPQHF. DNA for the CDR3: TGTGCCAGCAGCTGCTACAGACCCAATCAGCCCCAGCATTTT.

This chain connects TRBV5-1 to TRBJ2-1, with D unclear. CDR1 is SGHRS and CDR2 is YFSETQ in the germline V gene. This CDR3 is 14 amino acids long. V was shortened by 0 bases and J by 7 bases, with 11 bases between the two germline ends. The CDR3 sequence: CASSLEGWANEQFF. For the CDR3, the DNA is TGCGCCAGCAGCTTGGAAGGGTGGGCAAATGAGCAGTTCTTC.

J is TRBJ1-6 and V is TRBV5-1; 7 bases are a match to TRBD1. V lost 1 base and J lost 7; bases outside the gene matches: 5. CDR3 length equals 15 residues. In germline, CDR1 is SGHRS, CDR2 YFSETQ. The CDR3 DNA reads as TGCGCCAGCAGCTTGACAGGGGCTAGGAATTCACCCCTCCACTTT. Translated: CASSLTGARNSPLHF.

The chain links TRBV4-1 to TRBJ2-5; 8 positions agree with TRBD1. The CDR3 runs 16 residues. CDR1 and CDR2 (germline): MGHRA, YSYEKL. V lost 0 bases to trimming and J lost 5 bases; unmatched junction nucleotides: 8. This chain's CDR3 is CASSQDRAGGMETQYF. CDR3 nucleotide sequence: TGCGCCAGCAGCCAAGATAGGGCAGGGGGCATGGAGACCCAGTACTTC.

V and J are TRBV23-1 and TRBJ2-4; unclear D gene. TRBV23-1 carries the ORF label, with uncertain function. V was shortened by 4 bases and J by 4 bases, with 11 bases between the two germline ends. The CDR3 is 14 amino acids. CDR3 in DNA: TGCGCCAGCAGTCCCATGCTACCGAAAAACATTCAGTACTTC. This translates into CASSPMLPKNIQYF.

The genes are TRBV20-1 and TRBJ2-7; 9 bases agree with TRBD2. With V trimmed by 1 base and J by 4 bases, 11 bases remained unmatched. This CDR3 has 16 amino acids. Looked up from germline, CDR1 is DFQATT and CDR2 is SNEGSKA (reference sequence). CDR3 sequence reads: CSARAGSGGRLYEQYF. The CDR3 DNA reads TGCAGTGCTAGAGCAGGTAGCGGGGGCCGGTTGTACGAGCAGTACTTC.

J is TRBJ2-2 and V is TRBV5-1; D is possibly TRBD1 or TRBD2 (5 bases each). Trimming took 4 bases from V and 3 from J, leaving 7 bases between them. The CDR3 spans 13 residues. Germline CDR1 SGHRS, CDR2 YFSETQ. The CDR3 sequence: CASSVGDTGELFF. The CDR3 DNA follows: TGCGCCAGCAGCGTGGGGGACACCGGGGAGCTGTTTTTT.